One sample yielded the 32 T cell receptor beta chains listed below, sequenced in a study of control samples from healthy donors and cancer patients. Assay used: immunoSEQ multiplex PCR; TCRdb lists only in-frame clones, some missing. The profile shows more than 25,000 clones, approximately 93% of them singletons. The sequencing sample was made of blood. The receptors shown here come from a man between 60 and 70 years old in good health.

The V gene is TRBV27, the J gene TRBJ1-2; 12 nucleotides agree with TRBD1. V was clipped by 6 bases and J by 0 bases; unmatched bases: 11. CDR3 size: 18 residues. Per germline, CDR1 MNHEY and CDR2 SMNVEV (reference sequence). CDR3 in amino acids: CASRAHRDRGLSNYGYTF. In DNA form, the CDR3 reads TGTGCCAGCAGAGCCCATCGGGACAGGGGGCTATCTAACTATGGCTACACCTTC.

The chain employs TRBV7-2 and TRBJ2-6; no clear D gene. The CDR3 is 16 residues long. The germline V and J ends were trimmed by 1 base and 0 bases, with 7 bases remaining between them. Germline loops: CDR1 SGHTA, CDR2 FQGNSA. CDR3 nucleotides: TGTGCCAGCAGCTTAGGACAACTCTCTGGGGCCAACGTCCTGACTTTC. Translated: CASSLGQLSGANVLTF.

The rearrangement uses TRBV9 and TRBJ2-7; tentatively, D is TRBD2 (6 bases). The CDR3 covers 15 residues. The germline V and J ends were trimmed by 4 bases and 4 bases, with 18 bases remaining between them. Germline-derived CDR1 and CDR2 are SGDLS and YYNGEE. CDR3 nucleotide sequence: TGTGCCAGCAGCCGGGGGTTGGGGCAGTTGTACGAGCAGTACTTC. This codes for CASSRGLGQLYEQYF.

This sequence joins TRBV24-1 and TRBJ2-1; perhaps TRBD2 as D (7 bases). Trimming took 2 bases from V and 6 from J, leaving 10 bases between them. The CDR3 is 14 residues long. Germline CDR1 reads KGHDR; CDR2 reads SFDVKD. The CDR3 here is CATSDWGGPNEQFF. Written as DNA, the CDR3 is TGTGCCACCAGTGATTGGGGGGGCCCCAATGAGCAGTTCTTC.

The V and J genes are TRBV7-9 and TRBJ1-5; 9 positions match TRBD1. CDR1 SEHNR and CDR2 FQNEAQ come from the germline V gene (reference sequence). With 5 bases clipped from V and 6 bases from J, the junction kept 11 bases outside the gene matches. This CDR3 comprises 16 residues. The CDR3: CASSHWDRDPAQPQHF. The CDR3 DNA follows: TGTGCCAGCAGCCACTGGGACAGGGATCCTGCTCAGCCCCAGCATTTT.

The table lists this clone with a count of one. The gene calls are TRBV25-1 and TRBJ2-3, with TRBD1 matching 9 bases. This CDR3 contains 15 residues. After removal of 5 bases from V and 6 bases from J, the junction contained 9 bases not matched to a gene. CDR1 and CDR2 from the germline V gene are MGHDK and SYGVNS. The DNA of the CDR3 is TGTGCCAGCAGTATTCCAGGAACAGGGGGCGATACGCAGTATTTT. This codes for CASSIPGTGGDTQYF.

CDR3 coding DNA: TGTGCCAGCAGCTTAAGCAATCAGCCCCAGCATTTT. Amino acid sequence: CASSLSNQPQHF. V and J are TRBV7-2 and TRBJ1-5; D is undetermined. V lost 2 bases and J 1 base, leaving 0 bases between the germline ends. The germline V gene has CDR1 SGHTA and CDR2 FQGNSA. CDR3 length: 12 residues.

The rearrangement links TRBV30 to TRBJ1-2; D unresolved. The CDR3 totals 11 residues. Trimming left V 2 bases short and J 7 bases short, with 8 bases between. Per the germline V gene, CDR1 is GTSNPN and CDR2 is SVGIG (reference sequence). The CDR3 region is CAWSTMGGYTF. The CDR3, as DNA: TGTGCCTGGAGTACGATGGGTGGCTACACCTTC.

V and J are TRBV11-2 and TRBJ2-3; 8 nucleotides match TRBD1. Germline loops: CDR1 SGHAT, CDR2 FQNNGV. V dropped 5 bases and J dropped 6; count of bases not matched to a gene: 7. There are 14 residues in the CDR3. The CDR3 region has the DNA TGTGCCAGCAGCCCGGACAGGGTTGAGGATACGCAGTATTTT. Its translation: CASSPDRVEDTQYF. Variable domain in full (rest from reference TRBV11-2 and TRBJ2-3): EAGVAQSPRYKIIEKRQSVAFWCNPISGHATLYWYQQILGQGPKLLIQFQNNGVVDDSQLPKDRFSAERLKGVDSTLKIQPAKLEDSAVYLCASSPDRVEDTQYFGPGTRLTVL.

The V and J genes are TRBV6-5 and TRBJ2-1; 11 bases agree with TRBD2. The germline V gene has CDR1 MNHEY and CDR2 SVGAGI. The CDR3 length is 15 residues. Trimming removed 2 bases from V and 8 bases from J; junction bases left unmatched: 5. The CDR3, as DNA: TGTGCCAGCAGTTACCTAGCGGGGGGACCCTATGAGCAGTTCTTC. Translation: CASSYLAGGPYEQFF.

The V and J genes are TRBV27 and TRBJ1-5, with a tentative D call TRBD1 (6 bases). CDR3 length: 16 amino acids. With 5 bases removed from V and 8 bases from J, the gap between germline ends came to 22 bases. Germline CDR1 reads MNHEY; CDR2 reads SMNVEV (reference sequence). The CDR3 nucleotides read TGTGCCAGCAGTCCGCGTTACAGGGAACGGGACAAGCCCCAGCATTTT. Residues: CASSPRYRERDKPQHF.

The chain has TRBV28 and TRBJ1-1; no definite D call. Trimming pared 5 bases from V and 6 bases from J, leaving 16 bases between. The CDR3 covers 14 residues. Germline V gene sequence: CDR1 MDHEN, CDR2 SYDVKM. CDR3: CASSRTWTDPEAFF. CDR3 bases: TGTGCCAGCAGTCGCACATGGACTGACCCTGAAGCTTTCTTT.

This clone was detected once. Relative to the germline gene, one junction end is altered; a read error may explain this. V and J are TRBV18 and TRBJ2-2, with TRBD1 identical over 9 bases. Per germline, CDR1 KGHSH and CDR2 LQKENI. This CDR3 is built from 16 residues. The CDR3 region is CASSPQGATNTGELFF. In DNA form, the CDR3 reads TGTGCCAGCTCGCCACAGGGGGCGACGAACACCGGGGAGCTGTTTTTT.

The V and J genes are TRBV7-9 and TRBJ2-1, with 7 bases identical to TRBD2. The CDR3 has 16 amino acids. V lost 5 bases, J lost 0 bases, and 7 bases stayed unmatched. Germline V lookup: CDR1 SEHNR, CDR2 FQNEAQ (reference sequence). This CDR3 is CASSPQAGDSYNEQFF. For the CDR3, the DNA is TGTGCCAGCAGCCCACAGGCGGGGGACTCCTACAATGAGCAGTTCTTC.

The rearrangement links TRBV25-1 to TRBJ1-1; D unresolved. The germline CDR1 and CDR2 sequences are MGHDK and SYGVNS. V was trimmed by 6 bases and J by 0 bases, leaving 8 bases between them. The CDR3 length is 13 residues. CDR3 residues: CASSAAMNTEAFF. For the CDR3, the DNA is TGTGCCAGCAGCGCAGCCATGAACACTGAAGCTTTCTTT. The complete variable domain, with remaining parts taken from reference TRBV25-1 and TRBJ1-1, reads EADIYQTPRYLVIGTGKKITLECSQTMGHDKMYWYQQDPGMELHLIHYSYGVNSTEKGDLSSESTVSRIRTEHFPLTLESARPSHTSQYLCASSAAMNTEAFFGQGTRLTVV.

J is TRBJ1-4 and V is TRBV2; tentatively, D is TRBD1 (6 bases). CDR3 size: 15 residues. Between the trimmed V and J ends, which lost 5 bases and 5 bases, there was a span of 15 bases. Germline loops: CDR1 SNHLY, CDR2 FYNNEI. CDR3 sequence reads: CASSTEQGYNEKLFF. The DNA of the CDR3 is TGTGCCAGCAGTACAGAACAGGGATACAATGAAAAACTGTTTTTT.

This chain connects TRBV6-6 to TRBJ1-1; D gene ambiguous. V lost 4 bases to trimming and J lost 13 bases, with 16 bases between them. Per the germline V gene, CDR1 is MNHNY and CDR2 is SVGAGI (reference sequence). This CDR3 contains 12 residues. The chain's CDR3 is CASSSEGSRGFF. CDR3 nucleotide sequence: TGTGCCAGCAGTTCGGAAGGGAGCCGGGGTTTCTTT.

In its sample, this clone was seen once. The chain employs TRBV30 and TRBJ1-2; a possible D gene is TRBD1 (5 bases). Deletions cut 2 bases from V and 4 bases from J, with 14 bases between. CDR1 is GTSNPN, CDR2 SVGIG, per germline (reference sequence). The CDR3 covers 14 residues. As DNA, the CDR3 is TGTGCCTGGAGTCGGGGCAGGGAAGGCTATGGCTACACCTTC. Protein sequence: CAWSRGREGYGYTF. Drawing the rest from reference TRBV30 and TRBJ1-2, the complete variable domain is SQTIHQWPATLVQPVGSPLSLECTVEGTSNPNLYWYRQAAGRGLQLLFYSVGIGQISSEVPQNLSASRPQDRQFILSSKKLLLSDSGFYLCAWSRGREGYGYTFGSGTRLTVV.

The chain uses TRBV5-4 and TRBJ1-2; 10 nucleotides align to TRBD1. Looked up from germline, CDR1 is SGHNT and CDR2 is YYREEE (reference sequence). Germline trimming cut 5 bases from V and 6 bases from J; bases unmatched to any gene: 13. The CDR3 sequence is 16 residues long. CDR3: CASRQQGLDRGNGYTF. The CDR3 DNA reads TGTGCCAGCAGGCAACAAGGACTGGACAGGGGGAATGGCTACACCTTC.

V usage is TRBV12-3 or TRBV12-4 and J usage is TRBJ2-7; D unresolved. The V end was cut by 5 bases, the J end by 2 bases, with 4 bases between. The CDR3 totals 11 residues. In DNA, the CDR3 is TGTGCCAGCAGTAACGCCTACGAGCAGTACTTC. Protein sequence: CASSNAYEQYF.

This chain links TRBV27 with TRBJ1-4, with 7 bases identical to TRBD1. The V segment lost 5 bases and the J segment 8 bases; nucleotides outside the gene matches: 8. CDR3 size: 14 residues. Germline lookup yields CDR1 MNHEY and CDR2 SMNVEV (reference sequence). The CDR3 is CASSPLQGREKLFF. The CDR3 bases are TGTGCCAGCAGTCCACTACAGGGGCGAGAAAAACTGTTTTTT. The complete variable domain, with remaining parts taken from reference TRBV27 and TRBJ1-4, reads EAQVTQNPRYLITVTGKKLTVTCSQNMNHEYMSWYRQDPGLGLRQIYYSMNVEVTDKGDVPEGYKVSRKEKRNFPLILESPSPNQTSLYFCASSPLQGREKLFFGSGTQLSVL.

This chain links TRBV6-6 with TRBJ2-1, with a tentative D call TRBD1 (6 bases). Trimming removed 3 bases at V and 6 bases at J, with 18 bases between. Germline V gives CDR1 MNHNY, CDR2 SVGAGI (reference sequence). This CDR3 comprises 16 residues. Written as DNA, the CDR3 is TGTGCCAGCAGTTATATCCGGGACAACTTTATCAATGAGCAGTTCTTC. Translated, it gives CASSYIRDNFINEQFF.

Here the CDR3 DNA reads TGCGCCAGCAGCCAAGATTATAGGACAGGGGACTATGGCTACACCTTC. Translation: CASSQDYRTGDYGYTF. The rearrangement links TRBV4-1 to TRBJ1-2; 9 bases match TRBD1. Germline-derived CDR1 and CDR2 are MGHRA and YSYEKL. The CDR3 spans 16 residues. The V gene end was trimmed by 0 bases and the J gene end by 3 bases; junction bases not matched to a gene: 5.

This chain uses TRBV12-3 or TRBV12-4 with TRBJ2-7; D perhaps matches TRBD2 (6 bases). CDR3 length: 13 amino acids. V gave up 3 bases and J gave up 2 bases, with 8 bases separating them. CDR3 bases: TGTGCCAGCAGTTTTTCGGGGGCCTACGAGCAGTACTTC. Residues: CASSFSGAYEQYF.

This clone was seen a single time. The chain carries TRBV5-1 and TRBJ2-3; TRBD2 matches at 9 bases. Unmatched junction bases numbered 4, after V lost 3 bases and J lost 2 bases. Germline loops: CDR1 SGHRS, CDR2 YFSETQ. CDR3 length: 15 amino acids. CDR3 nucleotide sequence: TGCGCCAGCAGCTCTCGCGGGGGGGCCACAGATACGCAGTATTTT. This sequence encodes CASSSRGGATDTQYF.

The chain recombines TRBV6-5 with TRBJ2-3; D is unresolved. The germline gives CDR1 MNHEY, CDR2 SVGAGI. The V end lost 2 bases, the J end lost 1 base, and 10 bases lay between the germline ends. The CDR3 is made up of 15 amino acids. This chain's CDR3 is CASSYRARGTDTQYF. CDR3 in DNA: TGTGCCAGCAGTTACAGGGCGCGAGGCACAGATACGCAGTATTTT.

The V call is TRBV2, the J call TRBJ2-3, with no clear D. The germline gives CDR1 SNHLY, CDR2 FYNNEI. This CDR3 contains 13 residues. Trimming left V 10 bases short and J 2 bases short, with 13 bases between. CDR3 amino acids: CATSFTFTDTQYF. In DNA form, the CDR3 reads TGTGCCACCTCCTTTACTTTCACAGATACGCAGTATTTT.

On this clone: A junction end diverges from the germline sequence, so it may reflect a read error. The V gene is TRBV11-2, the J gene TRBJ2-5, with D unclear. CDR3 length equals 11 residues. Germline CDR1 reads SGHAT; CDR2 reads FQNNGV. CDR3 protein: CASSPGLVLDF. As DNA, the CDR3 is TGTGCCAGCAGCCCAGGCCTTGTTCTGGACTTC.

The rearrangement joins TRBV7-9 to TRBJ2-2; the D is unclear. Germline V gene sequence: CDR1 SEHNR, CDR2 FQNEAQ (reference sequence). CDR3 size: 16 residues. Between the trimmed V and J ends, which lost 2 bases and 1 base, there was a span of 11 bases. The CDR3 loop reads CASSLFLMQNTGELFF. As DNA, the CDR3 is TGTGCCAGCAGCTTATTCCTAATGCAGAACACCGGGGAGCTGTTTTTT. Variable domain in full (rest from reference TRBV7-9 and TRBJ2-2): DTGVSQNPRHKITKRGQNVTFRCDPISEHNRLYWYRQTLGQGPEFLTYFQNEAQLEKSRLLSDRFSAERPKGSFSTLEIQRTEQGDSAMYLCASSLFLMQNTGELFFGEGSRLTVL.

The CDR3 DNA is TGTGCCAGCAGTGTAGGTGGGGGTTGGGGCACTGAAGCTTTCTTT. The encoded protein is CASSVGGGWGTEAFF. The chain employs TRBV2 and TRBJ1-1; possibly TRBD1 for D (5 bases). Germline V lookup: CDR1 SNHLY, CDR2 FYNNEI. The CDR3 consists of 15 residues. Trimming cost V 4 bases and J 4 bases, with 16 bases left between them.

V and J are TRBV7-2 and TRBJ2-2, with 10 bases aligning to TRBD2. V shed 5 bases, J shed 7 bases, and the junction held 10 bases outside the gene matches. Germline CDR1 and CDR2: SGHTA and FQGNSA. The CDR3 sequence is 16 residues long. The CDR3 DNA is TGTGCCAGCAGCGCCCTCCAGCGGGGGGGTTTCGGGGAGCTGTTTTTT. Translated, it gives CASSALQRGGFGELFF.

The V gene is TRBV11-2, the J gene TRBJ1-2; D uncertain. The germline gives CDR1 SGHAT, CDR2 FQNNGV. There are 12 residues in the CDR3. The germline V and J ends were trimmed by 1 base and 4 bases, with 4 bases remaining between them. This CDR3 reads CASSLGRYGYTF. In nucleotides, the CDR3 is TGTGCCAGCAGCTTAGGTCGCTATGGCTACACCTTC.